These 7 T cell receptor beta chains were sequenced from one sample in a study of prognosis after radiotherapy for stage I lung cancer. Researchers used two-round multiplex PCR to amplify TCR beta CDR3 starting from genomic DNA. First-round PCR, the initial amplification, used primers specific to each TRBV and TRBJ gene. TCRdb used MiXCR to reprocess the multiplex PCR reads, holding one entry per CDR3 protein. The sample has roughly 29,000 distinct CDR3 sequences, 30% to 40% seen once. The sample was PBMCs, taken before or after stereotactic body radiation therapy (not recorded which). The receptors derive from a donor of 50 years or more with non-small cell lung cancer.

In this sample, this clonotype turned up once. A far larger clone is one base from this, pointing to a likely read error. The chain recombines TRBV6-9 with TRBJ2-1; D may be TRBD2 (5 bases). Germline assignment: CDR1 MNHGY and CDR2 SVAAGI. The CDR3 has 15 residues. V was pared by 7 bases and J by 6 bases, with 19 bases between. The CDR3: CASIYSPLAFNEQFF. CDR3 nucleotides: TGTGCCAGCATTTACTCTCCCCTAGCTTTCAATGAGCAGTTCTTC.

Concerning this clonotype itself: A read error likely explains this, since a far larger clone differs by one base. The chain is built from TRBV7-9 and TRBJ1-3; D not resolved. Between the trimmed V and J ends, which lost 1 base and 0 bases, there was a span of 7 bases. The CDR3 has 15 residues. Germline assignment: CDR1 SEHNR and CDR2 FQNEAQ (reference sequence). The CDR3 is CASSLESYSGNTIYF. In DNA form, the CDR3 reads TGTGCCAGCAGCTTAGAGTCTTACTCTGGAAACACCATATATTTT.

In this sample, this clonotype turned up many times. The genes are TRBV5-1 and TRBJ2-7, with D perhaps TRBD2 (5 bases). V shed 7 bases and J shed 6 bases, with 11 bases lying between them. CDR1 is SGHRS and CDR2 is YFSETQ in the germline V gene. The CDR3 sequence is 11 residues long. DNA of the CDR3: TGCGCCAGCCATGGAGGACTCGAGCAGTACTTC. This sequence encodes CASHGGLEQYF.

The CDR3 loop reads CANSGVTASYTF. The CDR3 region has the DNA TGTGCCAACTCCGGGGTCACCGCCTCCTACACCTTC. The rearrangement uses TRBV6-2 or TRBV6-3 and TRBJ1-2; D uncertain. This CDR3 has 12 amino acids. The germline gives CDR1 MNHEY, CDR2 SVGEGT. The germline V and J ends were trimmed by 10 bases and 10 bases, with 19 bases remaining between them.

The rearrangement links TRBV10-2 to TRBJ1-5, with D hard to call. This CDR3 is 13 amino acids long. Germline assignment: CDR1 WSHSY and CDR2 SAAADI. Trimming cost V 8 bases and J 2 bases, with 10 bases left between them. CDR3 DNA: TGCGCCAGCGCCACACGGGGCAATCAGCCCCAGCATTTT. Amino acid sequence: CASATRGNQPQHF.

In its sample, this clonotype was seen once. Sequence at one end of the junction differs from germline and may be a read error. CDR3 nucleotides: TGTGACATCAGCTCCCCGACCTACAAGACCGGGGAGCTGTTTTTT. It is translated as CDISSPTYKTGELFF. The chain joins TRBV10-3 to TRBJ2-2; unclear D gene. CDR1 is ENHRY and CDR2 is SYGVKD in the germline V gene. CDR3 length: 15 amino acids.

There are many counts of this clonotype. This chain uses TRBV20-1 with TRBJ2-1; 7 bases are a match to TRBD2. The CDR3 length is 13 residues. Germline V lookup: CDR1 DFQATT, CDR2 SNEGSKA (reference sequence). J gave up 7 bases and V 1 base, and 4 bases lay outside the gene matches. CDR3 amino acids: CSARGAGVNEQFF. In nucleotides, the CDR3 is TGCAGTGCTAGAGGCGCGGGAGTAAATGAGCAGTTCTTC.